A selection of T cell receptor beta chains follows, all from one sample in a study of cytomegalovirus exposure and HLA in healthy donors. This table comes from immunoSEQ multiplex PCR, and its TCRdb copy is limited to in-frame clones, with some not included. The data contain just over 70,000 clones, around two thirds of them singletons. The specimen was PBMCs. The receptors were sampled from a human donor in good health. The CDR3 runs from the conserved cysteine through the conserved F or W. A D gene is named only where the DNA matches it firmly. Clone size is given for some rows only: seen once, a few or many times, or a class if the clone is expanded.

d_call	v_call	j_call	clone_size	cdr3_aa	cdr3_nt
TRBD1	TRBV13	TRBJ2-5	NA	CASSQGAREETQYF	TGTGCCAGCAGCCAGGGGGCGCGGGAAGAGACCCAGTACTTC
TRBD2	TRBV30	TRBJ2-1	NA	CAWSVPSGRYNEQFF	TGTGCCTGGAGTGTACCTAGCGGGAGGTACAATGAGCAGTTCTTC
TRBD2	TRBV10-2	TRBJ2-1	NA	CASTPLTSGPEQFF	TGCGCCAGCACCCCCCTGACTAGCGGCCCCGAGCAGTTCTTC
NA	TRBV27	TRBJ1-4	few	CATKLRSGDEKLFF	TGTGCCACTAAACTTAGGTCCGGGGATGAAAAACTGTTTTTT
TRBD2	TRBV6-1	TRBJ2-2	once	CASSRRGAGELFF	TGTGCCAGCAGTAGGCGGGGGGCCGGGGAGCTGTTTTTT
TRBD1	TRBV7-9	TRBJ1-2	NA	CASSLGTGGRTF	TGTGCCAGCAGCCTCGGGACAGGGGGACGCACCTTC
NA	TRBV30	TRBJ1-6	once	CAWNQPGNLNSPLHF	TGTGCCTGGAACCAGCCCGGGAACCTTAATTCACCCCTCCACTTT
NA	TRBV5-1	TRBJ1-3	once	CASSSRGGGGNTIYF	TGCGCCAGCAGCTCTCGGGGTGGTGGTGGAAACACCATATATTTT
TRBD1	TRBV23-1	TRBJ2-2	NA	CASSPDRECTGELFF	TGCGCCAGCAGTCCGGACAGGGAGTGCACCGGGGAGCTGTTTTTT
TRBD1	TRBV5-6	TRBJ1-5	NA	CASSRGQVARPQHF	TGTGCCAGCAGCCGGGGACAGGTCGCCAGGCCCCAGCATTTT
TRBD1	TRBV30	TRBJ2-6	NA	CAWSGTGELAGANVLTF	TGTGCCTGGAGTGGGACAGGGGAGTTGGCTGGGGCCAACGTCCTGACTTTC
TRBD2	TRBV5-6	TRBJ2-7	NA	CASSLYMREGLDEQYF	TGTGCCAGCAGCCTCTACATGCGGGAGGGCCTGGACGAGCAGTACTTC
NA	TRBV13	TRBJ2-1	few	CASSSGPLAGLLIF	TGTGCCAGCAGCTCCGGGCCATTGGCGGGACTCTTGATCTTC
TRBD1	TRBV2	TRBJ2-7	NA	CASTNDRGYEQYF	TGTGCCAGCACTAATGACAGGGGCTACGAGCAGTACTTC
TRBD1	TRBV2	TRBJ2-3	few	CASTFQGTGVGDTQYF	TGTGCCAGCACCTTCCAGGGGACAGGGGTTGGAGATACGCAGTATTTT
NA	TRBV19	TRBJ1-2	NA	CASTGHHLLNYGYTF	TGTGCCAGTACGGGACACCACCTACTAAACTATGGCTACACCTTC
NA	TRBV19	TRBJ1-5	few	CASSIIPGQSNQPQHF	TGTGCCAGTAGTATAATACCAGGGCAAAGCAATCAGCCCCAGCATTTT
TRBD2	TRBV5-1	TRBJ2-3	NA	CASSLLAGGEDTQYF	TGCGCCAGCAGCCTACTAGCGGGAGGGGAAGATACGCAGTATTTT
NA	TRBV19	TRBJ2-2	NA	CASSHTGHTANTGELFF	TGTGCCAGTAGTCATACGGGACATACCGCGAACACCGGGGAGCTGTTTTTT
TRBD1	TRBV28	TRBJ2-3	NA	CASNLGQSLDTQYF	TGTGCCAGCAATTTGGGACAGTCATTAGATACGCAGTATTTT
NA	TRBV19	TRBJ1-2	NA	CASSTRTNYGYTF	TGTGCCAGTAGTACCAGAACTAACTATGGCTACACCTTC
TRBD1	TRBV28	TRBJ1-1	NA	CASSLGQLMNTEAFF	TGTGCCAGCAGTTTGGGACAGCTCATGAACACTGAAGCTTTCTTT
NA	TRBV7-9	TRBJ2-2	NA	CASSPRGSGELFF	TGTGCCAGCAGCCCCCGGGGGAGCGGGGAGCTGTTTTTT
TRBD1	TRBV10-1	TRBJ1-5	NA	CASRMTGPNQPQHF	TGCGCCAGCAGAATGACAGGGCCCAATCAGCCCCAGCATTTT
NA	TRBV11-3	TRBJ2-5	NA	CASSLSIETQYF	TGTGCCAGCAGCTTATCAATAGAGACCCAGTACTTC
NA	TRBV29-1	TRBJ1-1	NA	CSVQRGSTEAFF	TGCAGCGTCCAAAGGGGAAGCACTGAAGCTTTCTTT
TRBD1	TRBV28	TRBJ1-4	NA	CASSRRGTGEKLFF	TGTGCCAGCAGTCGCAGGGGGACGGGGGAAAAACTGTTTTTT
NA	TRBV18	TRBJ2-7	few	CASSLGTRNEQYF	TGTGCCAGCTCCCTAGGGACAAGAAACGAGCAGTACTTC
TRBD2	TRBV6-6	TRBJ2-7	NA	CASSATSGGREQYF	TGTGCCAGCAGTGCGACTAGCGGGGGGCGCGAGCAGTACTTC